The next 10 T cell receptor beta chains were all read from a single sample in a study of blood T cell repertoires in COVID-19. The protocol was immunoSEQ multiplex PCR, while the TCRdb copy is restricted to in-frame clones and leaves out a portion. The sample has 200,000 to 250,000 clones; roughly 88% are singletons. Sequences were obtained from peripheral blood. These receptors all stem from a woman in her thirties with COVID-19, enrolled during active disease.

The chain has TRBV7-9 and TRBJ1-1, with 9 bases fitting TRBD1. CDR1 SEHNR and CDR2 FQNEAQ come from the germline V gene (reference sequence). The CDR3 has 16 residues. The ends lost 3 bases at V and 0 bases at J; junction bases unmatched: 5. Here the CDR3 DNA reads TGTGCCAGCAGCTTCTACAGGGGGCCTATGAACACTGAAGCTTTCTTT. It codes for CASSFYRGPMNTEAFF. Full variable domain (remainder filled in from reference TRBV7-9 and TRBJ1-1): DTGVSQNPRHKITKRGQNVTFRCDPISEHNRLYWYRQTLGQGPEFLTYFQNEAQLEKSRLLSDRFSAERPKGSFSTLEIQRTEQGDSAMYLCASSFYRGPMNTEAFFGQGTRLTVV.

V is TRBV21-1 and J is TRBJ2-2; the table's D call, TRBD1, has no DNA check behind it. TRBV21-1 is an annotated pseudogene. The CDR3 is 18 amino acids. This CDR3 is CASSKKRSGPGQPFGLFF. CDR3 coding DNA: TGTGCCAGCAGCAAAAAACGGTCTGGACCGGGACAGCCGTTTGGGCTGTTTTTT.

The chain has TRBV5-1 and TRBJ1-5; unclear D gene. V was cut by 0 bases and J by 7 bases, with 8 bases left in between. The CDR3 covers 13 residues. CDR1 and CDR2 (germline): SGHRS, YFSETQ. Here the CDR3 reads CASSLGVRQPQHF. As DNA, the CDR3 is TGCGCCAGCAGCTTGGGGGTGAGGCAGCCCCAGCATTTT.

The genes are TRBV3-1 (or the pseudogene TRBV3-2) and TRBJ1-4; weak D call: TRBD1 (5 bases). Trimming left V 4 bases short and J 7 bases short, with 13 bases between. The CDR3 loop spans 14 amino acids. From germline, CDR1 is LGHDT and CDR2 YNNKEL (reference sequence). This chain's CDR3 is CASSLQGGSEKLFF. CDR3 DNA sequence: TGTGCCAGCAGCCTTCAGGGAGGGAGTGAAAAACTGTTTTTT.

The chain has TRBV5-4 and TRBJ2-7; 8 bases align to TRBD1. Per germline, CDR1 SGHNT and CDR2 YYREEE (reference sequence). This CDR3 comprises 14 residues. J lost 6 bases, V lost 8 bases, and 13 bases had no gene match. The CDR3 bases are TGTGCCAGTGGCCCTCGGCAGGGGGCGAGCGAGCAGTACTTC. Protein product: CASGPRQGASEQYF.

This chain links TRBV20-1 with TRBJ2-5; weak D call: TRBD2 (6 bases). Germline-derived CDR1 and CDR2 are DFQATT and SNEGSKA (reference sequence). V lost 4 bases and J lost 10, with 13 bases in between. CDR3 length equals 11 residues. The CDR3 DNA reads TGCAGTGCTACGGAGGGATGGGACCAGTACTTC. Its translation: CSATEGWDQYF.

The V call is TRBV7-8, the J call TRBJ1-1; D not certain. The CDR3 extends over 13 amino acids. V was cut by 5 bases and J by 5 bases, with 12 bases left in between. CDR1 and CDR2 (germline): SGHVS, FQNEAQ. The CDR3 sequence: CASSQERNTEAFF. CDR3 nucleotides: TGTGCCAGCAGCCAGGAGAGGAATACTGAAGCTTTCTTT.

CDR3 bases: TGTGCCAGCAGCTTAGGGGGCGGCCCATACACTGAAGCTTTCTTT. Protein product: CASSLGGGPYTEAFF. The gene calls are TRBV11-3 and TRBJ1-1, with D possibly TRBD1 on 5 matching bases. V was shortened by 1 base and J by 3 bases, with 12 bases between the two germline ends. Per germline, CDR1 SGHNT and CDR2 YENEEA. This CDR3 is built from 15 residues. The full variable domain, with the rest looked up from reference TRBV11-3 and TRBJ1-1, is EAGVVQSPRYKIIEKKQPVAFWCNPISGHNTLYWYLQNLGQGPELLIRYENEEAVDDSQLPKDRFSAERLKGVDSTLKIQPAELGDSAVYLCASSLGGGPYTEAFFGQGTRLTVV.

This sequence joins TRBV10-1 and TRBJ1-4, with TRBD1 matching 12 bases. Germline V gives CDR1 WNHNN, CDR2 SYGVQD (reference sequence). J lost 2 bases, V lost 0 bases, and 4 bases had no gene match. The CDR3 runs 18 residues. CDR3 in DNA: TGCGCCAGCAGTGAGTCGGGACAGGGGGCAACTACTAATGAAAAACTGTTTTTT. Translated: CASSESGQGATTNEKLFF.

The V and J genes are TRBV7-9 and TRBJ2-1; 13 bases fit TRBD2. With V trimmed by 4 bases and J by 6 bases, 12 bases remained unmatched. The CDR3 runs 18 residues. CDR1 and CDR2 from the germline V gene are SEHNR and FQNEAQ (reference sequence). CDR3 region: CASSSENYGTSGTNEQFF. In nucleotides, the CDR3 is TGTGCCAGCAGCTCGGAGAACTACGGGACTAGCGGGACCAATGAGCAGTTCTTC.